The T cell receptor (beta chain) described here comes from a study of T cell repertoires in cytomegalovirus infection. Study background: An indication of both CMV infection and matching HLA type came from public TCR beta signatures. Notes on the study in general: Dominating the ex vivo response were TCR beta clonotypes that were CMV-specific and HLA-C-restricted. Carriers of CMV plus the relevant HLA were identified by cumulative public TCR beta family frequency.

Germline CDR1 SNHLY, CDR2 FYNNEI. Trimming took off 7 bases at V and 4 bases at J, with 19 bases between the two ends. The CDR3 extends over 15 amino acids. MiXCR, applied by TCRdb to the reads, yields one record per CDR3 protein. The repertoire holds some 600,000 distinct CDR3 sequences, with approximately 24% as singletons. Turning to this clonotype: Its antigen remains unidentified.

The source material was CD8+ T cells from PBMCs. V is TRBV2 and J is TRBJ1-1, with a possible D match to TRBD1 (6 bases). This receptor was identified in a human donor in good health (CMV status not recorded). Some clones in this sample may be carry-over from other donors' samples. Written as DNA, the CDR3 is TGTGCCAGCATCGGTCAGGGGCTGTGGGGCACTGAAGCTTTCTTT. It codes for CASIGQGLWGTEAFF.